This T cell receptor (beta chain) was recorded in a study of blood T cell repertoires in COVID-19. Looked up from germline, CDR1 is SGHAT and CDR2 is FQNNGV. This CDR3 contains 15 residues. Trimming took 4 bases from V and 0 from J, leaving 13 bases between them. Sequenced by immunoSEQ multiplex PCR; TCRdb stores in-frame clones only, minus some. Of some 110,000 clones detected, around nine tenths appear once; the ten largest clones hold 3.5% to 4.5%. The chain joins TRBV11-2 to TRBJ2-7, with a tentative D call TRBD2 (6 bases). The receptor was isolated from a man aged 35 to 55 with acute or convalescent COVID-19. The sequencing input was peripheral blood. The CDR3 DNA sequence: TGTGCCAGCAGCTGGGACTCGGAGAGCTCCTACGAGCAGTACTTC. This sequence encodes CASSWDSESSYEQYF. Drawing the rest from reference TRBV11-2 and TRBJ2-7, the complete variable domain is EAGVAQSPRYKIIEKRQSVAFWCNPISGHATLYWYQQILGQGPKLLIQFQNNGVVDDSQLPKDRFSAERLKGVDSTLKIQPAKLEDSAVYLCASSWDSESSYEQYFGPGTRLTVT.